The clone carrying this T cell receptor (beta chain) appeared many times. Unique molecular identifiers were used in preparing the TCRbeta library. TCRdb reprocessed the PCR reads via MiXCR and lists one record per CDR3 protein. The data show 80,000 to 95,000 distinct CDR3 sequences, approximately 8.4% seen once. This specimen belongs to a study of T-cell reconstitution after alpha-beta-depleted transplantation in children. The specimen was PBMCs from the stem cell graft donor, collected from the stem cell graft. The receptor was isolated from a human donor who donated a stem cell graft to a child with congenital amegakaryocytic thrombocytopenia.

The CDR3 here is CASSTGSNTGELFF. The CDR3 DNA is TGCGCCAGCAGCACGGGATCGAACACCGGGGAGCTGTTTTTT. The rearrangement links TRBV5-1 to TRBJ2-2, with D possibly TRBD2 on 5 matching bases. V was shortened by 4 bases and J by 0 bases, with 7 bases between the two germline ends. From germline, CDR1 is SGHRS and CDR2 YFSETQ. The CDR3 is 14 amino acids.